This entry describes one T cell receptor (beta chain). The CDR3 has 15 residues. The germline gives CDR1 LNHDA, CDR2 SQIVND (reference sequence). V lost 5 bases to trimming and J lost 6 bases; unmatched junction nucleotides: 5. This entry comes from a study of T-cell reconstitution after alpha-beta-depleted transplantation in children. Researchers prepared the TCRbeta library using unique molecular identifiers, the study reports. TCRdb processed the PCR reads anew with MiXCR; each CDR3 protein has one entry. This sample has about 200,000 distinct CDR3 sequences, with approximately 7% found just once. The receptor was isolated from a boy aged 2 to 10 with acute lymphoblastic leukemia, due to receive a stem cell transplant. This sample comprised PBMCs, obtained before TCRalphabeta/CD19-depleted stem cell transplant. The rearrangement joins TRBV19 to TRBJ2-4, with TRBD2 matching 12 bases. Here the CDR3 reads CASSVMGLAGNIQYF. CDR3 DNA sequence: TGTGCCAGTAGTGTTATGGGACTAGCGGGAAACATTCAGTACTTC.